This paragraph reports one TCR beta chain. Per germline, CDR1 SGHDN and CDR2 FVKESK. Trimming removed 2 bases from V and 4 bases from J, with 8 bases in between. There are 13 residues in the CDR3. MiXCR was run by TCRdb on the RT-PCR reads, yielding one entry per CDR3 protein. The repertoire holds approximately 160,000 distinct CDR3 sequences, with 24% as singletons. This sample stems from a study of patients and donors after allogeneic stem cell transplantation. The sequence was collected from a human donor who was either an allogeneic HSCT recipient or a stem cell or donor lymphocyte infusion donor (not recorded which). It is not recorded whose cells these are; they may come from a transplant donor. This chain connects TRBV14 to TRBJ1-2; D is unclear. Sequencing was performed on blood, either unsorted or a sorted T cell fraction (not recorded which). The CDR3 coding sequence is TGTGCCAGCAGCCAAAACAGACTCTATGGCTACACCTTC. The encoded protein is CASSQNRLYGYTF.